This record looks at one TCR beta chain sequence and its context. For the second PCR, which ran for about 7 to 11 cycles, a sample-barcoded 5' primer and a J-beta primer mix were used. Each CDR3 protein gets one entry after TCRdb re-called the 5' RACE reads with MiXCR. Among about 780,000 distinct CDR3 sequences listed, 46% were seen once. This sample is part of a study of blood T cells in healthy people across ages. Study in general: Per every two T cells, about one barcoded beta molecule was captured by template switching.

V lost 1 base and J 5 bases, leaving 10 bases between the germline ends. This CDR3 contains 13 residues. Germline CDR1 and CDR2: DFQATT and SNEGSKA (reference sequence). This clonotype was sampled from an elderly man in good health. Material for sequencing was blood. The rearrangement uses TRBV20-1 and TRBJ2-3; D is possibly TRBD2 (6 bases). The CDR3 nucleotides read TGCAGTGCTAGAGGACTAGTGGGAGATACGCAGTATTTT. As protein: CSARGLVGDTQYF.